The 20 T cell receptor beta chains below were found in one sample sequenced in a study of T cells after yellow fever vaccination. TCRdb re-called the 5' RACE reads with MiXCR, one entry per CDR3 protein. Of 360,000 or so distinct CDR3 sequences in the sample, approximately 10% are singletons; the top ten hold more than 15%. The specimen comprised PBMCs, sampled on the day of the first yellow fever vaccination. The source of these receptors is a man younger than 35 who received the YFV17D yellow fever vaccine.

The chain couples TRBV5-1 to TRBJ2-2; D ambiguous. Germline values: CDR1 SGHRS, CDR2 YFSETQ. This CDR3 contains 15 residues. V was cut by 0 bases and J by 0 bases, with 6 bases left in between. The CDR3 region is CASSLASTNTGELFF. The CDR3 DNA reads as TGCGCCAGCAGCTTGGCCAGTACGAACACCGGGGAGCTGTTTTTT.

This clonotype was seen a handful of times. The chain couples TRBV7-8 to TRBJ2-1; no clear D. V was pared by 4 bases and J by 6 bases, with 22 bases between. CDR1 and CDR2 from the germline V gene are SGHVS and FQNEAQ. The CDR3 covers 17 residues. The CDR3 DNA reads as TGTGCCAGCAGCTACCCTCGCGGTGCCGCTTCGGGCAATGAGCAGTTCTTC. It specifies CASSYPRGAASGNEQFF.

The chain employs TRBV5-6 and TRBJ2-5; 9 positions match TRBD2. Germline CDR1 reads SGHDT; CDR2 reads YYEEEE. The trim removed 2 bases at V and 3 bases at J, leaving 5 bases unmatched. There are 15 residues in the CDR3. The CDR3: CASSLTGTSKETQYF. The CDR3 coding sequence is TGTGCCAGCAGCTTAACCGGGACTAGCAAAGAGACCCAGTACTTC.

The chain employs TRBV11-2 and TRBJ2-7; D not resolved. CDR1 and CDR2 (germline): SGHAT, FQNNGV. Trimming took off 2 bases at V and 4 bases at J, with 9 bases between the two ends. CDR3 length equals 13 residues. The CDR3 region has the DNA TGTGCCAGCAGCTTATCTCAGTATTACGAGCAGTACTTC. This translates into CASSLSQYYEQYF.

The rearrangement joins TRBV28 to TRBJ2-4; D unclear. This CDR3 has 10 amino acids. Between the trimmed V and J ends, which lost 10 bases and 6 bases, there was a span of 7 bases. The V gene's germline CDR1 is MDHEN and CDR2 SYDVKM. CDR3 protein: CATQRNIQYF. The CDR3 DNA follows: TGTGCCACCCAGCGAAACATTCAGTACTTC.

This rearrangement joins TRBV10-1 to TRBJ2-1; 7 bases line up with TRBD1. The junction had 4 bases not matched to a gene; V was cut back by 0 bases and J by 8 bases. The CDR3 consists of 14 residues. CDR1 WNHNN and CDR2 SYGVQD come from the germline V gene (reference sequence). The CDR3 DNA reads TGCGCCAGCAGTGAGTCGAAGGGGGCCTATGAGCAGTTCTTC. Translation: CASSESKGAYEQFF.

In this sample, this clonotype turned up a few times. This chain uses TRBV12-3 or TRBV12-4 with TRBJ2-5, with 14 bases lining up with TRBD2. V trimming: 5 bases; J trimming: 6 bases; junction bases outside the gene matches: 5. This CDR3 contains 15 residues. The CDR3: CASSGLAGGGQTQYF. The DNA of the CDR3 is TGTGCCAGCAGTGGACTAGCGGGGGGCGGACAGACCCAGTACTTC.

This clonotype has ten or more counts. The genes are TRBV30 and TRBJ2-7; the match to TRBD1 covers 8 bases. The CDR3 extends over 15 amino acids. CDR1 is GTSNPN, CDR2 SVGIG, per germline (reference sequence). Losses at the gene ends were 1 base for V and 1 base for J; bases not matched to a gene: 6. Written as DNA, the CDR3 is TGTGCCTGGAGTGACCGGGACAGGTCGTCCTACGAGCAGTACTTC. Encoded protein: CAWSDRDRSSYEQYF.

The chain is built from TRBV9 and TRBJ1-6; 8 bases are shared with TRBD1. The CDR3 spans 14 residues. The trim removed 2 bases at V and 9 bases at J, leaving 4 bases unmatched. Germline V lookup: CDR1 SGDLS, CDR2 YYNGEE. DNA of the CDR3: TGTGCCAGCAGCGTGGACAGGGAAAGTTCACCCCTCCACTTT. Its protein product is CASSVDRESSPLHF.

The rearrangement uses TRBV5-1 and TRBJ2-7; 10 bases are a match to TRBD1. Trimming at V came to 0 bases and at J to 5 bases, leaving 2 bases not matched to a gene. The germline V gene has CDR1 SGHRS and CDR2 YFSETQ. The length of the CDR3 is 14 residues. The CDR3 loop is CASSLGQGANEQYF. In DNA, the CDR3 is TGCGCCAGCAGCTTGGGACAGGGGGCGAACGAGCAGTACTTC.

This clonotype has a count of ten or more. The CDR3 DNA reads TGCGCCAGCAGCTTGGCCGCGGGGACCTCTGGAAACACCATATATTTT. Amino acids: CASSLAAGTSGNTIYF. The V call is TRBV5-1, the J call TRBJ1-3, with TRBD1 as a possible D gene (5 bases). V lost 0 bases to trimming and J lost 0 bases, with 10 bases between them. Germline values: CDR1 SGHRS, CDR2 YFSETQ. The CDR3 has 16 amino acids. The entire variable domain, with the rest obtained from reference TRBV5-1 and TRBJ1-3, is as follows: KAGVTQTPRYLIKTRGQQVTLSCSPISGHRSVSWYQQTPGQGLQFLFEYFSETQRNKGNFPGRFSGRQFSNSRSEMNVSTLELGDSALYLCASSLAAGTSGNTIYFGEGSWLTVV.

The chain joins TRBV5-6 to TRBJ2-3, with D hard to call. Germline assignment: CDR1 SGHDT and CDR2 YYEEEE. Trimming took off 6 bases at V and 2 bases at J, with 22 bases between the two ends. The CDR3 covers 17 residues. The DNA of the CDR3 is TGTGCCAGCAAGACAACCCACTCGGTGAGAAACACAGATACGCAGTATTTT. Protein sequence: CASKTTHSVRNTDTQYF.

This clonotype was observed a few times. CDR3 in DNA: TGTGCCAGCAGTTTAGGCCTTGCTGAAGCTTTCTTT. Protein sequence: CASSLGLAEAFF. The V and J genes are TRBV12-3 or TRBV12-4 and TRBJ1-1; D remains ambiguous. Trimming shortened V by 1 base and J by 6 bases, and 6 bases separated the two germline ends. This CDR3 contains 12 residues.

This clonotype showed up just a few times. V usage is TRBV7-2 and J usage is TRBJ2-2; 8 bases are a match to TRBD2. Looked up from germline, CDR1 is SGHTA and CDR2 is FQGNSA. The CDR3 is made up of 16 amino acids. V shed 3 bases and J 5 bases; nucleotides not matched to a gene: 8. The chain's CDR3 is CASSFRAGAGTGELFF. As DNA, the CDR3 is TGTGCCAGCAGCTTTAGAGCGGGGGCAGGGACCGGGGAGCTGTTTTTT.

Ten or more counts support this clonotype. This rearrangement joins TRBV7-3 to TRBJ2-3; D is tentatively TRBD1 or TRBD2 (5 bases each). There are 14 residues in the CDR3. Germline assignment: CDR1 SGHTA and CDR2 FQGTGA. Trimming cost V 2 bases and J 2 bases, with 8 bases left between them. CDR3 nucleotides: TGTGCCAGCAGCTTAGGGGACGACACAGATACGCAGTATTTT. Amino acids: CASSLGDDTDTQYF.

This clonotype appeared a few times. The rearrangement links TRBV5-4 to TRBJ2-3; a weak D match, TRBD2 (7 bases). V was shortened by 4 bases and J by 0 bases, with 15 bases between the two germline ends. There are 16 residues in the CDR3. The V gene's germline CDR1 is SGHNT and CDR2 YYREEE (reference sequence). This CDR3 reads CASSHAGASSTDTQYF. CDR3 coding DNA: TGTGCCAGCAGCCACGCGGGGGCCTCTAGCACAGATACGCAGTATTTT.

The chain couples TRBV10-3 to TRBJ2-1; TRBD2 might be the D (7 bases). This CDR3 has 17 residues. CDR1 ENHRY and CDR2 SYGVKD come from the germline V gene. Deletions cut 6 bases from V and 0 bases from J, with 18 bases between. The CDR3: CAIRGYRGGSSYNEQFF. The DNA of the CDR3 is TGTGCCATCAGGGGATATAGGGGGGGAAGCTCCTACAATGAGCAGTTCTTC.

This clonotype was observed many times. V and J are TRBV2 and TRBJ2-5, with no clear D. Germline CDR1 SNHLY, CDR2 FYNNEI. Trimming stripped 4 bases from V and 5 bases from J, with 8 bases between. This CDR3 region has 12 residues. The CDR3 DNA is TGTGCCAGCAGTGCGGCCGGGGAGACCCAGTACTTC. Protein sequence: CASSAAGETQYF.

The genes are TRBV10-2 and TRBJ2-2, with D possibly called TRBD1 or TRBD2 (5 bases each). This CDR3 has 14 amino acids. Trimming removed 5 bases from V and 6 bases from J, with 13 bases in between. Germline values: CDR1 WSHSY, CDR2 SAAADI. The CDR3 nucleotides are TGCGCCAGCAGTTGGGGGACCCGGGCCGGGGAGCTGTTTTTT. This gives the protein CASSWGTRAGELFF.

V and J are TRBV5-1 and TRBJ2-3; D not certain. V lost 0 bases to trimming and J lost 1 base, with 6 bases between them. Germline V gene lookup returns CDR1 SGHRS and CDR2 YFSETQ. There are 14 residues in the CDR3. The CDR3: CASSLEVRTDTQYF. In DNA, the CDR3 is TGCGCCAGCAGCTTGGAAGTCCGCACAGATACGCAGTATTTT.